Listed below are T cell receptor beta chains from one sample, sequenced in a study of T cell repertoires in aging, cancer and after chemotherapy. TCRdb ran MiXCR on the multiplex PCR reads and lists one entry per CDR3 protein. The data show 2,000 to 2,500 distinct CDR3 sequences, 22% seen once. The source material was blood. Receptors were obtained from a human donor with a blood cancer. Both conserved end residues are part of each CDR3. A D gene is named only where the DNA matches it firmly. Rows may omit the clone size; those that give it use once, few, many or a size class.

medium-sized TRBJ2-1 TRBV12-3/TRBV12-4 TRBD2 TGTGCCAGCAGTAGCGGGATACGTAGTGAGCAGTTCTTC CASSSGIRSEQFF
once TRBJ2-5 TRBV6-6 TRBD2 TGTGCCAGCAGTGAAGCTAGCGGGGTGAGAGAGACCCAGTACTTC CASSEASGVRETQYF
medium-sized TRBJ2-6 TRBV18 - TGTGCCAGCTCACTGTTTTCGGACGGGGCCAACGTCCTGACTTTC CASSLFSDGANVLTF
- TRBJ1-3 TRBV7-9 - TGTGCCAGCAGCTCCCCCATGGAGGGGGGCATGGCTGGAAACACCATATATTTT CASSSPMEGGMAGNTIYF
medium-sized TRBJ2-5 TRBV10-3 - TGTGCCATCAGTGAGGGCAGGGGCGAGACCCAGTACTTC CAISEGRGETQYF
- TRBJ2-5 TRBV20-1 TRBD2 TGCAATGCTAGAGATCTCACTAGCGGGGGGGCGGGGACCCAGTACTTT CNARDLTSGGAGTQYF
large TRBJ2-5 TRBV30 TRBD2 TGTGCCTGGAGTGTACAGCGGGGGTACCAAGAGACCCAGTACTTC CAWSVQRGYQETQYF
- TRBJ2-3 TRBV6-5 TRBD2 TGTGCCAGCAGTTACTCGGGTAGCGGGGGGGCAGATACGCAGTATTTT CASSYSGSGGADTQYF
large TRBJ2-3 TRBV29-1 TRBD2 TGCAGCGTTGAAGGCCCCTGGACTAGCGGGGGTACAGATACGCAGTATTTT CSVEGPWTSGGTDTQYF
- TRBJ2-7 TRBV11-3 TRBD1 TGTGCCAGCAGCTTAGCGGCAGGGGGCTACGAGCAGTACTTC CASSLAAGGYEQYF
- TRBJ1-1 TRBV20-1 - TGCAGTGCTAGAGATTGGGGCGGGAACACTGAAGCTTTCTTT CSARDWGGNTEAFF
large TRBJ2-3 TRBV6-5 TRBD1 TGTGCCAGCAGTTACCCCCCGGGACAGGGGACGACAGATACGCAGTATTTT CASSYPPGQGTTDTQYF
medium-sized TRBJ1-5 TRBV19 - TGTGCCAGTAGTTATGGGGGTGCCAGCAATCAGCCCCAGCATTTT CASSYGGASNQPQHF
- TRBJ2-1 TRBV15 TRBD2 TGTGCCACCAGCCTAGCGGGAGAAGAGCAGTTCTTC CATSLAGEEQFF
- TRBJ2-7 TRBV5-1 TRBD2 TGCGCCAGCAGCTTTACCGGGGGGGGCGTAACCTACGAGCAGTACTTC CASSFTGGGVTYEQYF
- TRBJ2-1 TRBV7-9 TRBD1 TGTGCCAGCAGCACCCGGGACAGGGGACACAATAAGCAGTTCTTC CASSTRDRGHNKQFF
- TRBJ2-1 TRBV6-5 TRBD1 TGTGCCAGCAGCCTACGCGGATATGGGACAGACGAAACTAGCTCCTACAATGAGCAGTTCTTC CASSLRGYGTDETSSYNEQFF
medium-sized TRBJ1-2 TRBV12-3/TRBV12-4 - TGTGCCAGCAGTTTAGGAGGCGTGGAGGGGGGCTACACCTTC CASSLGGVEGGYTF
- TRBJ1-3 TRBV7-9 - TGTGCCAGCAGCTTAACCGGGCAACTAGGGTCTGGAAACACCATATATTTT CASSLTGQLGSGNTIYF
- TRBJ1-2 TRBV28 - TGTGCCAGCAGTTTCGTGGGGGAAAGCTATGGCTACACCTTC CASSFVGESYGYTF
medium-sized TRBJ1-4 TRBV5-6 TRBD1 TGTGCCAGCAGCCCCCGTCAGGGGGCAACTAATGAAAAACTGTTTTTT CASSPRQGATNEKLFF
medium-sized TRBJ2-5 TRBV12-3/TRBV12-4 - TGTGCCAGCAGTTTAAGCTTCCCTGACGCGGGGGAGACCCAGTACTTC CASSLSFPDAGETQYF
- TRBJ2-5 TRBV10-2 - TGCGCCAGCAGTGAGGGGGGGAGTGGGGAGACCCAGTACTTC CASSEGGSGETQYF
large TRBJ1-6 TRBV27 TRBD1 TGTGCCAGCAGCCAGGGGGCAACCCCAAATTCACCCCTCCACTTT CASSQGATPNSPLHF
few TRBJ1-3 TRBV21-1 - TGTGCCAGCAGCAAAGGGGACAACACGACCCCGTTTAGCTCTGGAAACACCATATATTTT CASSKGDNTTPFSSGNTIYF
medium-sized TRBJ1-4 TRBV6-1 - TGTGCCAGCAACCCGACCCTAGCCAGCAATGAAAAACTGTTTTTT CASNPTLASNEKLFF
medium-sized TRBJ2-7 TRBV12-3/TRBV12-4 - TGTGCCAGCAGTCCGACCCCCTACGAGCAGTACTTC CASSPTPYEQYF
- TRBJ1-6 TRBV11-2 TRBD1 TGTGCCAGCAGCTTAGATTGGGGGACAGGGAATAATTCACCCCTCCACTTT CASSLDWGTGNNSPLHF
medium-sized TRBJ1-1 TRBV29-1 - TGCAGCGTCAAAGGGGGTGGGGGCACTGAAGCTTTCTTT CSVKGGGGTEAFF
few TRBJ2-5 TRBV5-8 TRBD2 TGTGCCAGCAGCGGCCGGGGACTAGGAAAAGAGACCCAGTACTTC CASSGRGLGKETQYF
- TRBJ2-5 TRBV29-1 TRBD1 TGCAGCGGACAGGGGCAAGAGACCCAGTACTTC CSGQGQETQYF
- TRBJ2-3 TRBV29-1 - TGCAGCGTCCGTAGGGCAGGGGCCAGCACAGATACGCAGTATTTT CSVRRAGASTDTQYF
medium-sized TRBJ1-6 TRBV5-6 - TGTGCCAGCAGCTTGGGTCGGGCAGGGGCCTATAATTCACCCCTCCACTTT CASSLGRAGAYNSPLHF
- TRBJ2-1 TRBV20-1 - TGCAGTGCGAGCCTGGGCTCCTACAATGAGCAGTTCTTC CSASLGSYNEQFF
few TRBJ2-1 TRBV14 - TGTGCCAGCAGCCGACAAGTGGGGTTCTCCTACAATGAGCAGTTCTTC CASSRQVGFSYNEQFF
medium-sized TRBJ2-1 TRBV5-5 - TGTGCCAGCAGGTATAGCGTGAACAATGAGCAGTTCTTC CASRYSVNNEQFF
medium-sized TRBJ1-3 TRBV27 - TGTGCCAGCAGTAGAGGCCCTGGAAACACCATATATTTT CASSRGPGNTIYF
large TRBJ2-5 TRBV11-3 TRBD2 TGTGCCAGCAGCAGGGACTACTTAAAGACCCAGTACTTC CASSRDYLKTQYF
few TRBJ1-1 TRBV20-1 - TGCAGTGCTAGAGATCCCGGGACACCTTTTTGGACTGAAGCTTTCTTT CSARDPGTPFWTEAFF
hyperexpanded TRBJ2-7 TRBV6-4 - TGTGTCTCCACAAGGGCCCGCTTC CVSTRARF
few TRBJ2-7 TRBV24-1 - TGTGCCTCTTTAGCGTTCTCCTACGAGCAGTACTTC CASLAFSYEQYF
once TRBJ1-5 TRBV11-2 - TGTGCCAGCAGATTAGAAGCCAGCAATCAGCCCCAGCATTTT CASRLEASNQPQHF
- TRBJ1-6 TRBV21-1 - TGTGCCAGCAGCTCCCCTGGCAGGGGACACAGAAAAAATTCACCCCTCCACTTT CASSSPGRGHRKNSPLHF
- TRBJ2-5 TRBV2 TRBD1 TGTGCCAGCAGTACCGGGACAGTTCAAGAGACCCAGTACTTC CASSTGTVQETQYF
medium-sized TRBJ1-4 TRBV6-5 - TGTGCCAGCAGCCGCGGGCAGGGAGGGGGTGAAAAACTGTTTTTT CASSRGQGGGEKLFF
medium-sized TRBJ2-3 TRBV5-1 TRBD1 TGCGCCAGCAGCCCGGCCCAGGGGGCATCAGATACGCAGTATTTT CASSPAQGASDTQYF
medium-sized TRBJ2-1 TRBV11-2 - TGTGCCAGCAGCTTAGCTAGGTCGTATTACAATGAGCAGTTCTTC CASSLARSYYNEQFF